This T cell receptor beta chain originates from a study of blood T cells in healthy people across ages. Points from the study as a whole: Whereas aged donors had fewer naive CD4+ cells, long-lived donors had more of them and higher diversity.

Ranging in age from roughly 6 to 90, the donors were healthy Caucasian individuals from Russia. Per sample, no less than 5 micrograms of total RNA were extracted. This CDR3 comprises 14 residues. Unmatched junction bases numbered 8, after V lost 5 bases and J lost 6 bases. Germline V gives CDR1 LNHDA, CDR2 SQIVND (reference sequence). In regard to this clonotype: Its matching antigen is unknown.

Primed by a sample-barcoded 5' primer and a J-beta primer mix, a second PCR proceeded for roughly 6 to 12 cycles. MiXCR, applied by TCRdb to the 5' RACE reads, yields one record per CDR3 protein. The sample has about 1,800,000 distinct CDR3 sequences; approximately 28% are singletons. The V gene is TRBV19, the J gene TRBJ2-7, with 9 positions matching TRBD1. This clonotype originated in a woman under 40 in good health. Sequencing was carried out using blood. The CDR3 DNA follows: TGTGCCAGTAGTGCCCGGGACAGGGCCTCCGAGCAGTACTTC. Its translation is CASSARDRASEQYF.